The 21 T cell receptor beta chains reported below all come from one sample, sequenced in a study of cytomegalovirus exposure and HLA in healthy donors. Researchers ran the PCR with 60 Vbeta and 13 Jbeta primers. Sequenced by immunoSEQ multiplex PCR; TCRdb stores in-frame clones only, minus some. This repertoire shows about 150,000 clones, 70% to 80% found once; its top ten account for 2% to 2.5%. Source material: PBMCs. Every receptor here comes from a man aged 25-45 years in good health and CMV-seronegative.

The V gene is TRBV2, the J gene TRBJ1-4; 10 bases line up with TRBD1. The CDR3 spans 14 residues. Trimming removed 6 bases from V and 5 bases from J; junction bases left unmatched: 3. Germline lookup yields CDR1 SNHLY and CDR2 FYNNEI. CDR3 nucleotides: TGTGCCAGCAGGGCGGGACAGGGGAATGAAAAACTGTTTTTT. Protein: CASRAGQGNEKLFF.

V is TRBV28 and J is TRBJ2-7; TRBD1 matches 8 bases. In germline, CDR1 is MDHEN, CDR2 SYDVKM. V trimming: 2 bases; J trimming: 6 bases; junction bases outside the gene matches: 3. The CDR3 has 13 residues. The CDR3 bases are TGTGCCAGCAGTTTAGCAGACAGGGGCGAGCAGTACTTC. Protein sequence: CASSLADRGEQYF.

This chain uses TRBV5-1 with TRBJ2-7; 8 bases are shared with TRBD1. After removal of 5 bases from V and 2 bases from J, the junction contained 3 bases not matched to a gene. Germline-derived CDR1 and CDR2 are SGHRS and YFSETQ. The CDR3 spans 13 residues. CDR3 DNA: TGCGCCAGCAGTTTACAGGGGGCCTACGAGCAGTACTTC. Residues: CASSLQGAYEQYF. Full variable domain (remainder filled in from reference TRBV5-1 and TRBJ2-7): KAGVTQTPRYLIKTRGQQVTLSCSPISGHRSVSWYQQTPGQGLQFLFEYFSETQRNKGNFPGRFSGRQFSNSRSEMNVSTLELGDSALYLCASSLQGAYEQYFGPGTRLTVT.

The V gene is TRBV5-6, the J gene TRBJ1-5, with TRBD1 as a possible D gene (6 bases). Trimming took 4 bases from V and 1 from J, leaving 9 bases between them. The CDR3 length is 14 residues. The V gene's germline CDR1 is SGHDT and CDR2 YYEEEE. The CDR3 reads CASSAGQSNQPQHF. The CDR3 bases are TGTGCCAGCAGCGCCGGACAGAGCAATCAGCCCCAGCATTTT. The full variable domain, rest sourced from reference TRBV5-6 and TRBJ1-5, is DAGVTQSPTHLIKTRGQQVTLRCSPKSGHDTVSWYQQALGQGPQFIFQYYEEEERQRGNFPDRFSGHQFPNYSSELNVNALLLGDSALYLCASSAGQSNQPQHFGDGTRLSIL.

The chain combines TRBV4-3 with TRBJ1-1; 11 bases align to TRBD1. CDR3 size: 15 residues. From germline, CDR1 is LGHNA and CDR2 YSLEER. The junction had 2 bases not matched to a gene; V was cut back by 1 base and J by 4 bases. The CDR3 region is CASSQADRGRTEAFF. As DNA, the CDR3 is TGCGCCAGCAGCCAAGCGGACAGGGGGCGCACTGAAGCTTTCTTT.

The CDR3 protein is CASSRGGPGDDQPQHF. The CDR3 nucleotides read TGTGCCAGCAGCCGGGGCGGCCCGGGCGATGATCAGCCCCAGCATTTT. The chain couples TRBV4-2 to TRBJ1-5, with D possibly matching TRBD1 (5 bases). Germline CDR1 and CDR2: LGHNA and YNFKEQ. V was clipped by 4 bases and J by 5 bases, with 18 bases between them. CDR3 length: 16 amino acids.

The genes are TRBV6-1 and TRBJ2-7, with unresolved D. The CDR3 loop spans 14 amino acids. Trimming pared 2 bases from V and 2 bases from J, leaving 10 bases between. Germline CDR1 MNHNS, CDR2 SASEGT. CDR3 coding DNA: TGTGCCAGCAGTGAATGGGCAGGAACCTACGAGCAGTACTTC. Encoded protein: CASSEWAGTYEQYF.

The chain joins TRBV11-2 to TRBJ2-2, with 9 bases aligning to TRBD1. With 6 bases clipped from V and 2 bases from J, the junction kept 10 bases outside the gene matches. There are 17 residues in the CDR3. Germline CDR1 SGHAT, CDR2 FQNNGV. The CDR3 sequence: CASRPTGTGINTGELFF. Here the CDR3 DNA reads TGTGCCAGCAGACCTACCGGGACAGGGATAAACACCGGGGAGCTGTTTTTT.

This clone turned up a few times. CDR3 amino acids: CASSYTGGNSPLHF. The CDR3 DNA sequence: TGTGCCAGCAGTTACACAGGGGGTAATTCACCCCTCCACTTT. The genes are TRBV6-5 and TRBJ1-6, with 8 bases that match TRBD1. The CDR3 is made up of 14 amino acids. V lost 2 bases, J lost 6 bases, and 0 bases stayed unmatched. Germline CDR1 MNHEY, CDR2 SVGAGI.

The sample holds one count of this clone. This rearrangement joins TRBV28 to TRBJ2-1; D not resolved. Trimming shortened V by 7 bases and J by 4 bases, and 17 bases separated the two germline ends. The germline gives CDR1 MDHEN, CDR2 SYDVKM. CDR3 size: 15 residues. As DNA, the CDR3 is TGTGCCAGCACCCTAGGTCTCCAGAGGTACAATGAGCAGTTCTTC. Protein product: CASTLGLQRYNEQFF.

Here the CDR3 reads CASSSDRLTYEQYF. The CDR3 nucleotides read TGTGCCAGCAGTTCGGACAGGCTGACCTACGAGCAGTACTTC. The chain uses TRBV27 and TRBJ2-7; 7 nucleotides line up with TRBD1. Losses at the gene ends were 4 bases for V and 2 bases for J; bases not matched to a gene: 5. This CDR3 has 14 residues. In germline, CDR1 is MNHEY, CDR2 SMNVEV (reference sequence).

The V and J genes are TRBV7-2 and TRBJ1-5; weak D call: TRBD1 (6 bases). V was cut by 1 base and J by 5 bases, with 12 bases left in between. The CDR3 is 15 amino acids. Germline CDR1 reads SGHTA; CDR2 reads FQGNSA. This CDR3 is CASSLEPRGYQPQHF. CDR3 bases: TGTGCCAGCAGCTTAGAACCCAGGGGCTATCAGCCCCAGCATTTT.

This clone turned up a few times. This chain uses TRBV7-2 with TRBJ1-5; D is undetermined. Trimming stripped 3 bases from V and 2 bases from J, with 8 bases between. Germline-derived CDR1 and CDR2 are SGHTA and FQGNSA. This CDR3 spans 14 amino acids. CDR3 region: CASSLRSGNQPQHF. DNA of the CDR3: TGTGCCAGCAGCTTGAGATCGGGCAATCAGCCCCAGCATTTT. The full variable domain, in which reference TRBV7-2 and TRBJ1-5 provide the parts outside the CDR3, is GAGVSQSPSNKVTEKGKDVELRCDPISGHTALYWYRQSLGQGLEFLIYFQGNSAPDKSGLPSDRFSAERTGGSVSTLTIQRTQQEDSAVYLCASSLRSGNQPQHFGDGTRLSIL.

This chain uses TRBV28 with TRBJ1-1; D uncertain. V lost 2 bases and J 2 bases, leaving 12 bases between the germline ends. The CDR3 length is 15 residues. The germline gives CDR1 MDHEN, CDR2 SYDVKM. The CDR3 region has the DNA TGTGCCAGCAGTTTACGGGTTTTGGCCAACACTGAAGCTTTCTTT. It translates to CASSLRVLANTEAFF.

This clone was picked up a small number of times. This same CDR3 is encoded by further DNA sequences in the sample. The chain has TRBV7-3 and TRBJ1-6; 8 bases align to TRBD1. CDR1 and CDR2 from the germline V gene are SGHTA and FQGTGA. Trimming took 5 bases from V and 9 from J; bases not matched to a gene: 6. The CDR3 has 14 amino acids. CDR3 DNA: TGTGCCAGCAGCCCAGACAGGGGTAGTTCACCCCTCCACTTT. Protein product: CASSPDRGSSPLHF.

The gene calls are TRBV27 and TRBJ1-3; D perhaps matches TRBD1 (6 bases). Trimming cost V 5 bases and J 0 bases, with 14 bases left between them. CDR3 length: 16 residues. Germline V gene lookup returns CDR1 MNHEY and CDR2 SMNVEV (reference sequence). This chain's CDR3 is CASSESRGYSGNTIYF. CDR3 coding DNA: TGTGCCAGCAGTGAAAGTAGGGGGTACTCTGGAAACACCATATATTTT.

The CDR3 here is CASSSIAGGSTDTQYF. The CDR3 bases are TGTGCCAGCAGCTCAATAGCGGGGGGAAGCACAGATACGCAGTATTTT. J is TRBJ2-3 and V is TRBV7-9, with 10 bases lining up with TRBD2. J lost 0 bases, V lost 4 bases, and 4 bases had no gene match. Germline CDR1 is SEHNR and CDR2 is FQNEAQ (reference sequence). The CDR3 is 16 amino acids.

The chain combines TRBV19 with TRBJ1-6, with no clear D. Per the germline V gene, CDR1 is LNHDA and CDR2 is SQIVND (reference sequence). The ends were cut back, 0 bases at V and 10 bases at J, with 10 bases in the middle. The CDR3 totals 14 residues. The CDR3 nucleotides read TGTGCCAGTAGTATAGATCACGGGGAATCACCCCTCCACTTT. Translation: CASSIDHGESPLHF.

Note on this clone: No DNA is shown, since the ends of the CDR3 on it are uncertain; the CDR3 is the one TCRdb lists. This chain links TRBV28 with TRBJ2-7; no DNA check was done on the table's D call, TRBD2. Counting both end residues, the CDR3 totals 12 amino acids. Germline V gives CDR1 MDHEN, CDR2 SYDVKM. The CDR3 spells CASSSSAYEQYF.

The chain combines TRBV2 with TRBJ2-2; 9 nucleotides align to TRBD1. The length of the CDR3 is 17 residues. The ends lost 5 bases at V and 3 bases at J; junction bases unmatched: 10. Germline CDR1 SNHLY, CDR2 FYNNEI. The CDR3 DNA follows: TGTGCCAGCAGTTACCCCCGGGACAGGGTGGACACCGGGGAGCTGTTTTTT. Protein sequence: CASSYPRDRVDTGELFF.

J is TRBJ1-1 and V is TRBV5-1; tentative D call: TRBD1 (5 bases). Germline CDR1 and CDR2: SGHRS and YFSETQ. With 1 base removed from V and 5 bases from J, the gap between germline ends came to 6 bases. This CDR3 is built from 12 residues. The chain's CDR3 is CASSLRGTEAFF. CDR3 DNA: TGCGCCAGCAGCTTGAGGGGAACTGAAGCTTTCTTT.